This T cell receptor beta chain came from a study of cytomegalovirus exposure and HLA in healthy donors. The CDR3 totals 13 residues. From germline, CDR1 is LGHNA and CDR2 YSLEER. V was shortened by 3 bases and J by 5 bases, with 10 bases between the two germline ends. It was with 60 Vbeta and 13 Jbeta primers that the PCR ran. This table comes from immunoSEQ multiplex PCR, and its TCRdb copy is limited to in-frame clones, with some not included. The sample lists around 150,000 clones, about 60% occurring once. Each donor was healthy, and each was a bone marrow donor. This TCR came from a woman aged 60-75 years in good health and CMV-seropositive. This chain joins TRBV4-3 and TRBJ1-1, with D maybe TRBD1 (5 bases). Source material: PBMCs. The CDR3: CASSHREETEAFF. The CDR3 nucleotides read TGCGCCAGCAGCCACAGGGAAGAAACTGAAGCTTTCTTT.